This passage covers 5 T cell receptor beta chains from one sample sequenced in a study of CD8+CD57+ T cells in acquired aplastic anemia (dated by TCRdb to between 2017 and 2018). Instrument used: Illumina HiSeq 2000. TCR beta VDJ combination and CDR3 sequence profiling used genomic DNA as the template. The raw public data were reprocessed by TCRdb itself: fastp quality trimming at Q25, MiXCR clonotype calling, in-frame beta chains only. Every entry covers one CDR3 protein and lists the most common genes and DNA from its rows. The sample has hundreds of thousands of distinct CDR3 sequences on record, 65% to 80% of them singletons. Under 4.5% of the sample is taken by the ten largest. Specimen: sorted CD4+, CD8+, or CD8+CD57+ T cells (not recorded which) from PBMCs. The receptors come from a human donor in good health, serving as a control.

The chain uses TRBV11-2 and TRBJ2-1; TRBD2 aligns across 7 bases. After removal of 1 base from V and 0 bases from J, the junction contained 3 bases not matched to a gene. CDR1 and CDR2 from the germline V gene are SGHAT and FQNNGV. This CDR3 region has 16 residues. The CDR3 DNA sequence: TGTGCCAGCAGCTTAGGACCGGGAGGCTCCTACAATGAGCAGTTCTTC. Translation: CASSLGPGGSYNEQFF.

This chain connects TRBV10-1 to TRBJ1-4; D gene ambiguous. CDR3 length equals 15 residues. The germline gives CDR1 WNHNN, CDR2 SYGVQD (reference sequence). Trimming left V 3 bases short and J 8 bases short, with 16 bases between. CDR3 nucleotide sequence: TGCGCCAGCAGTGAATTCCGGGGTGCTGACGAAAAACTGTTTTTT. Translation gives CASSEFRGADEKLFF.

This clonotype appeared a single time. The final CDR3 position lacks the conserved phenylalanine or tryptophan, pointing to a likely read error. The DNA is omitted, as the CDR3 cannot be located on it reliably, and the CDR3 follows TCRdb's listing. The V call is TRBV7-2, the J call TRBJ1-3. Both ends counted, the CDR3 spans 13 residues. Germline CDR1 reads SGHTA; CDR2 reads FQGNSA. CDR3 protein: CASSSSSGGAAYN.

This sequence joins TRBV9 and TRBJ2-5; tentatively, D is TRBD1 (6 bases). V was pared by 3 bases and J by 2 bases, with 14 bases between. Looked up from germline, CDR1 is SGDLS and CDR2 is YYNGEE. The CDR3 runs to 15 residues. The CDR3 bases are TGTGCCAGCAGCGGAGGACAAGGGGGACAAGAGACCCAGTACTTC. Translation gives CASSGGQGGQETQYF. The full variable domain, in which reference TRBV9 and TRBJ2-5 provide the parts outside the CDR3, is DSGVTQTPKHLITATGQRVTLRCSPRSGDLSVYWYQQSLDQGLQFLIQYYNGEERAKGNILERFSAQQFPDLHSELNLSSLELGDSALYFCASSGGQGGQETQYFGPGTRLLVL.

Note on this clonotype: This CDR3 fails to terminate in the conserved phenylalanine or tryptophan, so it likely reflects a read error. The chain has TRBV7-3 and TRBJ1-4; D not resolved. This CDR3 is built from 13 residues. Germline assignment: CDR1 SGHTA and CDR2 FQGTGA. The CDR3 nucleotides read TGTGCCAGCGCCAGGAATCCTAATGAAAAGCTGTTTTAT. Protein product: CASARNPNEKLFY.